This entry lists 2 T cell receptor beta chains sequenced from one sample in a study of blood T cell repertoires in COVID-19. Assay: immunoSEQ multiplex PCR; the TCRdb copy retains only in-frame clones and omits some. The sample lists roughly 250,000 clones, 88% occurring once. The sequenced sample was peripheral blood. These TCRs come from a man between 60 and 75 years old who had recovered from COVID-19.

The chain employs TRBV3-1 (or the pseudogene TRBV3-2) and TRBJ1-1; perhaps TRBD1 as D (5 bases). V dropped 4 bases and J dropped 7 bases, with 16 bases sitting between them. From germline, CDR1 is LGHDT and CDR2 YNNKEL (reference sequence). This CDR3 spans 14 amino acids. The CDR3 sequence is CASSLEVGRIEAFF. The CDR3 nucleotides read TGTGCCAGCAGCCTCGAGGTGGGGCGGATTGAAGCTTTCTTT.

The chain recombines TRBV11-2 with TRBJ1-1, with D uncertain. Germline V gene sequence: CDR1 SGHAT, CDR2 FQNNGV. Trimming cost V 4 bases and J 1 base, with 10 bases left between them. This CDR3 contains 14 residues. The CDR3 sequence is CASSSPKRNTEAFF. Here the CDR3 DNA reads TGTGCCAGCAGCTCCCCAAAGCGGAACACTGAAGCTTTCTTT.